This passage covers 18 T cell receptor beta chains from one sample sequenced in a study of T cells after yellow fever vaccination. TCRdb independently ran MiXCR on the 5' RACE reads; one entry per CDR3 protein. The table shows over 70,000 distinct CDR3 sequences, with 7.7% occurring only once. The starting material was CD8+ T cells sorted from PBMCs, obtained on the day of the yellow fever booster vaccination. Every receptor here comes from a man aged 30 to 39 who received the YFV17D yellow fever vaccine.

The sample holds many counts of this clonotype. This chain uses TRBV7-9 with TRBJ2-7; D is perhaps TRBD1 (6 bases). The CDR3 length is 13 residues. Trimming removed 4 bases from V and 6 bases from J, with 13 bases in between. Germline V gene sequence: CDR1 SEHNR, CDR2 FQNEAQ (reference sequence). CDR3 sequence: CASSSPRGPEQYF. In DNA, the CDR3 is TGTGCCAGCAGCTCCCCCAGGGGTCCCGAGCAGTACTTC.

This clonotype was recorded a few times. This chain connects TRBV5-1 to TRBJ2-2, with D maybe TRBD1 (7 bases). This CDR3 contains 16 residues. CDR1 and CDR2 from the germline V gene are SGHRS and YFSETQ. With 0 bases removed from V and 3 bases from J, the gap between germline ends came to 12 bases. The CDR3 nucleotides are TGCGCCAGCAGCTTGGAAGGAGGGGGCGACACCGGGGAGCTGTTTTTT. Its translation: CASSLEGGGDTGELFF.

Turning to this clonotype: An end of the junction does not agree with germline; a read error may underlie this. This chain uses TRBV7-9 with TRBJ2-2; D possibly matches TRBD1 or TRBD2 (5 bases each). Germline V gene sequence: CDR1 SEHNR, CDR2 FQNEAQ (reference sequence). This CDR3 contains 14 residues. The CDR3 region is CASSGRAGTAELFF. Here the CDR3 DNA reads TGTGCCAGCAGTGGTCGTGCAGGGACCGCGGAGCTGTTTTTT.

This clonotype was recorded at least ten times. The chain links TRBV27 to TRBJ2-3, with 10 bases fitting TRBD2. CDR3 length equals 17 residues. Trimming removed 3 bases from V and 6 bases from J; junction bases left unmatched: 12. CDR1 MNHEY and CDR2 SMNVEV come from the germline V gene (reference sequence). CDR3 nucleotide sequence: TGTGCCAGCAGTTTCGCTAGCGGGAGTTGGGGGGGCGATACGCAGTATTTT. It translates to CASSFASGSWGGDTQYF.

The gene calls are TRBV21-1 and TRBJ2-5. TRBV21-1 is annotated as a pseudogene. The CDR3 consists of 13 residues. The DNA for the CDR3 is TGTGCCAGCAGCAAATCTGGGGAAGAGACCCAGTACTTC. This sequence encodes CASSKSGEETQYF.

This clonotype was seen repeatedly, ten times or more. The rearrangement uses TRBV6-2 or TRBV6-3 and TRBJ2-1; 8 positions agree with TRBD1. After removal of 6 bases from V and 4 bases from J, the junction contained 8 bases not matched to a gene. Germline V CDR1 and CDR2: MNHEY, SVGEGT. The CDR3 totals 15 residues. CDR3 DNA sequence: TGTGCCAGCAGCTACCAGGGGGCGCGTTACAATGAGCAGTTCTTC. Translating gives CASSYQGARYNEQFF.

The chain combines TRBV19 with TRBJ2-1, with D perhaps TRBD1 (6 bases). Germline V gene sequence: CDR1 LNHDA, CDR2 SQIVND (reference sequence). V was pared by 6 bases and J by 12 bases, with 18 bases between. The CDR3 covers 13 residues. In DNA, the CDR3 is TGTGCCAGTAGGCCGCAGGACAGCCTCGGGCAGTTCTTC. Translating gives CASRPQDSLGQFF.

The chain employs TRBV6-5 and TRBJ2-2, with 7 bases aligning to TRBD1. The germline V gene encodes CDR1 MNHEY and CDR2 SVGAGI. The CDR3 sequence is 16 residues long. V lost 4 bases and J lost 1; bases outside the gene matches: 6. This CDR3 reads CASSSLGTENTGELFF. CDR3 in DNA: TGTGCCAGCAGTTCCTTAGGGACAGAGAACACCGGGGAGCTGTTTTTT.

This clonotype was recorded a few times. V and J are TRBV7-9 and TRBJ2-6; D not resolved. This CDR3 contains 12 residues. The V end was cut by 8 bases, the J end by 1 base, with 3 bases between. CDR1 is SEHNR, CDR2 FQNEAQ, per germline (reference sequence). CDR3 DNA sequence: TGTGCCAGCGTATCTGGGGCCAACGTCCTGACTTTC. Protein sequence: CASVSGANVLTF.

This clonotype was picked up many times. V usage is TRBV7-9 and J usage is TRBJ2-1; TRBD1 agrees at 7 bases. This CDR3 region has 14 residues. V trimming: 5 bases; J trimming: 7 bases; junction bases outside the gene matches: 8. CDR1 and CDR2 from the germline V gene are SEHNR and FQNEAQ (reference sequence). The CDR3 is CASSVGDSLNEQFF. For the CDR3, the DNA is TGTGCCAGCAGCGTGGGGGACAGTCTAAATGAGCAGTTCTTC.

A few counts support this clonotype. The V gene is TRBV15, the J gene TRBJ1-5, with TRBD1 matching 11 bases. J gave up 0 bases and V 5 bases, and 9 bases lay outside the gene matches. The CDR3 contains 18 residues. Germline V gives CDR1 LNHNV, CDR2 YYDKDF (reference sequence). The CDR3 nucleotides are TGTGCCACCAGCCCTCGGGACAGGGGGAGTGGTAGCAATCAGCCCCAGCATTTT. Its protein product is CATSPRDRGSGSNQPQHF. The full variable domain, in which reference TRBV15 and TRBJ1-5 provide the parts outside the CDR3, is DAMVIQNPRYQVTQFGKPVTLSCSQTLNHNVMYWYQQKSSQAPKLLFHYYDKDFNNEADTPDNFQSRRPNTSFCFLDIRSPGLGDTAMYLCATSPRDRGSGSNQPQHFGDGTRLSIL.

This clonotype was counted a few times. This chain connects TRBV7-9 to TRBJ2-7; unclear D gene. This CDR3 has 12 amino acids. The germline CDR1 and CDR2 sequences are SEHNR and FQNEAQ (reference sequence). Trimming took off 3 bases at V and 3 bases at J, with 6 bases between the two ends. The CDR3, as DNA: TGTGCCAGCAGCTTCGACAACTACGAGCAGTACTTC. This codes for CASSFDNYEQYF.

CDR3 amino acids: CASSLEGRATYEQYF. CDR3 coding DNA: TGCGCCAGCAGCTTGGAGGGCAGGGCGACCTACGAGCAGTACTTC. The chain links TRBV5-1 to TRBJ2-7; TRBD1 might be the D (5 bases). V was cut by 0 bases and J by 2 bases, with 12 bases left in between. Germline CDR1 reads SGHRS; CDR2 reads YFSETQ. The CDR3 loop spans 15 amino acids.

V gene TRBV20-1 combines with J gene TRBJ2-7; 7 bases fit TRBD1. V dropped 6 bases and J dropped 6; count of bases not matched to a gene: 8. Germline values: CDR1 DFQATT, CDR2 SNEGSKA (reference sequence). This CDR3 has 12 residues. CDR3 in DNA: TGCAGTGCAGACAGGGTTGTGAGCGAGCAGTACTTC. It codes for CSADRVVSEQYF.

This clonotype has a handful of counts. This chain uses TRBV4-3 with TRBJ2-1; D might be TRBD2 (5 bases). The V end was cut by 0 bases, the J end by 10 bases, with 13 bases between. This CDR3 has 14 amino acids. Germline CDR1 and CDR2: LGHNA and YSLEER. The CDR3 reads CASSQEMTPGEQFF. The CDR3 DNA sequence: TGCGCCAGCAGCCAAGAAATGACCCCGGGGGAGCAGTTCTTC.

This clonotype was counted many times. The rearrangement uses TRBV3-1 and TRBJ2-7; TRBD1 is a possible D gene (6 bases). The V end lost 1 base, the J end lost 1 base, and 8 bases lay between the germline ends. The CDR3 is made up of 14 amino acids. The germline V gene has CDR1 LGHDT and CDR2 YNNKEL (reference sequence). This chain's CDR3 is CASSQGQGSYEQYF. For the CDR3, the DNA is TGTGCCAGCAGCCAAGGGCAGGGGTCCTACGAGCAGTACTTC.

In nucleotides, the CDR3 is TGTGCCAGCAGTCCGGGACTAGGGGCAGATACGCAGTATTTT. Amino acids: CASSPGLGADTQYF. This chain uses TRBV5-6 with TRBJ2-3; TRBD2 matches 8 bases. V shed 5 bases and J 4 bases; nucleotides not matched to a gene: 6. This CDR3 has 14 amino acids. Looked up from germline, CDR1 is SGHDT and CDR2 is YYEEEE.

The table lists this clonotype with a few counts. This chain connects TRBV6-2 or TRBV6-3 to TRBJ2-1; no definite D call. The CDR3 contains 15 residues. The germline V and J ends were trimmed by 1 base and 7 bases, with 14 bases remaining between them. In germline, CDR1 is MNHEY, CDR2 SVGEGT. The DNA of the CDR3 is TGTGCCAGCAGTTACTTGGGCCCAACGGAGAATGAGCAGTTCTTC. It codes for CASSYLGPTENEQFF.